Presented here are 18 T cell receptor beta chains from one specimen sequenced in a study of cytomegalovirus exposure and HLA in healthy donors. PCR primers comprised 60 Vbeta and 13 Jbeta primers. Sequencing used immunoSEQ multiplex PCR; TCRdb keeps in-frame clones, though not all of them. The data hold 120,000 to 150,000 clones, with around 66% observed a single time. The sequencing sample was made of PBMCs. Receptor source: a woman aged 60 to 75 in good health and CMV-seronegative.

The chain links TRBV5-4 to TRBJ2-7, with a possible D match to TRBD2 (6 bases). CDR1 is SGHNT, CDR2 YYREEE, per germline (reference sequence). The length of the CDR3 is 11 residues. V was clipped by 4 bases and J by 4 bases, with 6 bases between them. The CDR3 loop reads CASSGGYEQYF. DNA for the CDR3: TGTGCCAGCAGCGGAGGGTACGAGCAGTACTTC.

This clone came up a few times. V and J are TRBV29-1 and TRBJ1-2; TRBD1 matches 7 bases. This CDR3 region has 12 residues. V lost 3 bases to trimming and J lost 11 bases; unmatched junction nucleotides: 9. Germline assignment: CDR1 SQVTM and CDR2 ANQGSEA. The CDR3, as DNA: TGCAGCGTTGACCCGGACAGGACCGAATACACCTTC. It is translated as CSVDPDRTEYTF.

J is TRBJ2-3 and V is TRBV4-3, with a weak D call TRBD1 (6 bases). Trimming shortened V by 0 bases and J by 6 bases, and 16 bases separated the two germline ends. Germline assignment: CDR1 LGHNA and CDR2 YSLEER. CDR3 length: 16 amino acids. The CDR3 region is CASSQDKGQLSDTQYF. The CDR3 DNA follows: TGCGCCAGCAGCCAAGATAAAGGACAGCTCTCTGATACGCAGTATTTT.

The chain links TRBV13 to TRBJ2-7; no clear D gene. Germline V gene lookup returns CDR1 PRHDT and CDR2 FYEKMQ (reference sequence). V was cut by 2 bases and J by 1 base, with 6 bases left in between. This CDR3 is built from 13 residues. CDR3 DNA sequence: TGTGCCAGCAGCTTAATACAGTCCTACGAGCAGTACTTC. It specifies CASSLIQSYEQYF. The whole variable domain, filled in from reference TRBV13 and TRBJ2-7, reads AAGVIQSPRHLIKEKRETATLKCYPIPRHDTVYWYQQGPGQDPQFLISFYEKMQSDKGSIPDRFSAQQFSDYHSELNMSSLELGDSALYFCASSLIQSYEQYFGPGTRLTVT.

In its sample, this clone was seen once. The chain combines TRBV7-9 with TRBJ1-5; D gene ambiguous. V was clipped by 1 base and J by 15 bases, with 13 bases between them. The CDR3 contains 12 residues. The germline gives CDR1 SEHNR, CDR2 FQNEAQ (reference sequence). CDR3 sequence (DNA): TGTGCCAGCAGCTTAGACACCGAGGTCCCGCATTTT. Translating gives CASSLDTEVPHF.

There are a few counts of this clone. The chain employs TRBV5-1 and TRBJ2-1; D gene unclear. Germline V CDR1 and CDR2: SGHRS, YFSETQ. The V gene lost 4 bases and the J gene lost 7 bases, with 15 bases spanning the gap. CDR3 length equals 14 residues. Here the CDR3 DNA reads TGCGCCAGCAGCGGCGGTTCGATTCTGAATGAGCAGTTCTTC. It specifies CASSGGSILNEQFF.

CDR3 bases: TGTGCCAGCAGTGATAGCGGGGCCTCCTACAATGAGCAGTTCTTC. Its translation: CASSDSGASYNEQFF. This sequence joins TRBV6-6 and TRBJ2-1, with 8 bases identical to TRBD2. The germline V gene has CDR1 MNHNY and CDR2 SVGAGI (reference sequence). The CDR3 covers 15 residues. V dropped 5 bases and J dropped 0; count of bases not matched to a gene: 3.

This chain connects TRBV5-1 to TRBJ1-1; 7 bases match TRBD1. Germline CDR1 reads SGHRS; CDR2 reads YFSETQ. The CDR3 is 14 residues long. V was pared by 4 bases and J by 2 bases, with 5 bases of the junction left unmatched. In DNA form, the CDR3 reads TGCGCCAGCAGCGTGGGACAGACTAACACTGAAGCTTTCTTT. It is translated as CASSVGQTNTEAFF.

This clone turned up a few times. This chain connects TRBV7-2 to TRBJ1-2; unclear D gene. V was cut by 5 bases and J by 0 bases, with 10 bases left in between. The germline CDR1 and CDR2 sequences are SGHTA and FQGNSA. The CDR3 covers 14 residues. The CDR3 DNA reads as TGTGCCAGCAGCGAACGCGGGGCTAACTATGGCTACACCTTC. As protein: CASSERGANYGYTF. The variable domain in full, completed from reference TRBV7-2 and TRBJ1-2, reads GAGVSQSPSNKVTEKGKDVELRCDPISGHTALYWYRQSLGQGLEFLIYFQGNSAPDKSGLPSDRFSAERTGGSVSTLTIQRTQQEDSAVYLCASSERGANYGYTFGSGTRLTVV.

The chain is built from TRBV4-2 and TRBJ1-4, with D possibly being TRBD1 (5 bases). Germline V gives CDR1 LGHNA, CDR2 YNFKEQ. The CDR3 runs to 15 residues. V lost 2 bases to trimming and J lost 1 base, with 8 bases between them. The CDR3 nucleotides are TGTGCCAGCAGCCAACCCGGGGGAACTAATGAAAAACTGTTTTTT. Translation: CASSQPGGTNEKLFF.

V is TRBV2 and J is TRBJ1-5; D might be TRBD1 (6 bases). Trimming removed 4 bases from V and 1 base from J, with 14 bases in between. CDR3 size: 16 residues. Germline assignment: CDR1 SNHLY and CDR2 FYNNEI. The CDR3 spells CASSVRGGESNQPQHF. DNA of the CDR3: TGTGCCAGCAGTGTGAGGGGGGGGGAGAGCAATCAGCCCCAGCATTTT.

The chain carries TRBV5-1 and TRBJ2-7; D unclear. Germline V gives CDR1 SGHRS, CDR2 YFSETQ. The CDR3 length is 15 residues. V shed 1 base and J shed 2 bases, with 13 bases lying between them. The CDR3 DNA reads as TGCGCCAGCAGCTTGTCGTCAGGTCCAGCCTACGAGCAGTACTTC. As protein: CASSLSSGPAYEQYF.

V and J are TRBV19 and TRBJ1-1, with 8 bases lining up with TRBD1. The J segment lost 6 bases and the V segment lost 10 bases, leaving 4 bases of the junction unmatched. The CDR3 loop spans 11 amino acids. Germline CDR1 is LNHDA and CDR2 is SQIVND (reference sequence). CDR3: CATADRAEAFF. For the CDR3, the DNA is TGTGCCACTGCGGACAGGGCTGAAGCTTTCTTT.

This clone has more than one count but fewer than ten. This chain connects TRBV19 to TRBJ1-2; possibly TRBD1 for D (6 bases). Trimming shortened V by 5 bases and J by 8 bases, and 15 bases separated the two germline ends. The CDR3 covers 13 residues. Per germline, CDR1 LNHDA and CDR2 SQIVND (reference sequence). CDR3 nucleotide sequence: TGTGCCAGTAGTGTAAAACAGGGCCGCGGCTACACCTTC. It specifies CASSVKQGRGYTF.

The table lists this clone with a count of one. This chain links TRBV19 with TRBJ1-4; 8 bases agree with TRBD1. The ends lost 5 bases at V and 1 base at J; junction bases unmatched: 9. Germline V gives CDR1 LNHDA, CDR2 SQIVND (reference sequence). The CDR3 totals 17 residues. This chain's CDR3 is CASSPLGQGRTNEKLFF. In DNA, the CDR3 is TGTGCCAGTAGTCCCCTCGGACAGGGACGAACTAATGAAAAACTGTTTTTT.

The chain recombines TRBV7-3 with TRBJ2-2; D unclear. Between the trimmed V and J ends, which lost 3 bases and 8 bases, there was a span of 16 bases. This CDR3 spans 15 amino acids. Germline loops: CDR1 SGHTA, CDR2 FQGTGA. As DNA, the CDR3 is TGTGCCAGCAGCTTCCCTCTCGTTACGGGTGGGGAGCTGTTTTTT. This gives the protein CASSFPLVTGGELFF.

The rearrangement uses TRBV19 and TRBJ1-2, with a possible D match to TRBD1 (6 bases). The CDR3 spans 15 residues. V was trimmed by 3 bases and J by 7 bases, leaving 18 bases between them. Germline assignment: CDR1 LNHDA and CDR2 SQIVND (reference sequence). The DNA for the CDR3 is TGTGCCAGTAGTATTGGCGGGCAGGGGCTGTTTGGCTACACCTTC. Residues: CASSIGGQGLFGYTF.

V and J are TRBV9 and TRBJ2-7; 8 bases line up with TRBD1. V lost 5 bases, J lost 5 bases, and 9 bases stayed unmatched. CDR1 SGDLS and CDR2 YYNGEE come from the germline V gene. This CDR3 contains 14 residues. CDR3 in amino acids: CASSATGGIHEQYF. The CDR3 nucleotides are TGTGCCAGCAGTGCTACAGGGGGTATACACGAGCAGTACTTC.